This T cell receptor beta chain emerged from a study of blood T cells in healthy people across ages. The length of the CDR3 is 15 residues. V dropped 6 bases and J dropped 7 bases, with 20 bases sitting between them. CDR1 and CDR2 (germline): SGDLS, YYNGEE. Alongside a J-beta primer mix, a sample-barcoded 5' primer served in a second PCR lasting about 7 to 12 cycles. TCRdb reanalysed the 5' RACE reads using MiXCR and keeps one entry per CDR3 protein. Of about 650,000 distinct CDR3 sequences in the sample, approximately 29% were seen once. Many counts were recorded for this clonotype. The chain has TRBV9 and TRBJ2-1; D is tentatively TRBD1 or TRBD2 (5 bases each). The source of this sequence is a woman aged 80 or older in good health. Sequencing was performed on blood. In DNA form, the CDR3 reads TGTGCCAGCAACTTTCTAGGGGACCCCGGGAATGAGCAGTTCTTC. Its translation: CASNFLGDPGNEQFF.